This is a list of T cell receptor beta chains from one sample in a study of beta chain features in type 1 diabetes. Assay: immunoSEQ multiplex PCR; the TCRdb copy retains only in-frame clones and omits some. The sample contains about 340,000 clones, about 13% of which appear only once. Sequencing was performed on naive CD4+ T cells from blood. These receptors were taken from a woman aged 18-29 years with type 1 diabetes. Each CDR3 is given with its conserved first and last residue. D genes are given only for firm matches. Expanded clones are given a class, and other clones once, few, many or no size at all.

CDR3 DNA: TGCGCCAGCGGGTCCGGGGGAAAAACTAGATATGGCTACACCTTC
CDR3 protein: CASGSGGKTRYGYTF
CDR3 length: 15
D gene: NA
J gene: TRBJ1-2
V gene: TRBV5-1
clone size: NA

CDR3 DNA: TGTGCCAGCAGCCGAGAGACCCAGTACTTC
CDR3 protein: CASSRETQYF
CDR3 length: 10
D gene: NA
J gene: TRBJ2-5
V gene: TRBV28
clone size: few

CDR3 DNA: TGTGCCAGCAGCTTAGCGGGGCTAGCGTCCTACAATGAGCAGTTCTTC
CDR3 protein: CASSLAGLASYNEQFF
CDR3 length: 16
D gene: NA
J gene: TRBJ2-1
V gene: TRBV11-2
clone size: few

CDR3 DNA: TGTGCCAGCCGCCTCGGGGGAGCTTCTGGGGCCAACGTCCTGACTTTC
CDR3 protein: CASRLGGASGANVLTF
CDR3 length: 16
D gene: NA
J gene: TRBJ2-6
V gene: TRBV5-4
clone size: NA

CDR3 DNA: TGTGCCAGCAGTGAATTGGGGGCAGACTACAATGAGCAGTTCTTC
CDR3 protein: CASSELGADYNEQFF
CDR3 length: 15
D gene: NA
J gene: TRBJ2-1
V gene: TRBV6-1
clone size: NA

CDR3 DNA: TGCGCCAGCAGCTTGATGGGGCAGATGAACACTGAAGCTTTCTTT
CDR3 protein: CASSLMGQMNTEAFF
CDR3 length: 15
D gene: NA
J gene: TRBJ1-1
V gene: TRBV5-1
clone size: few

CDR3 DNA: TGCGCCAGCGCCGTTCCCCTTGGGCAGGGTTCATGGCTTATCATTCAGTACTTC
CDR3 protein: CASAVPLGQGSWLIIQYF
CDR3 length: 18
D gene: NA
J gene: TRBJ2-4
V gene: TRBV23-1
clone size: NA

CDR3 DNA: TGTGCCAGCAGTCCCGGGACTCATAATGAGCAGTTCTTC
CDR3 protein: CASSPGTHNEQFF
CDR3 length: 13
D gene: NA
J gene: TRBJ2-1
V gene: TRBV27
clone size: NA

CDR3 DNA: TGTGCCAGCAGTTTATCGGGGCGGGGGAACACCGGGGAGCTGTTTTTT
CDR3 protein: CASSLSGRGNTGELFF
CDR3 length: 16
D gene: NA
J gene: TRBJ2-2
V gene: TRBV27
clone size: NA

CDR3 DNA: TGTGCCAGCAGTTTGGCAGCGGGCGGGGTCTACAATGAGCAGTTCTTC
CDR3 protein: CASSLAAGGVYNEQFF
CDR3 length: 16
D gene: NA
J gene: TRBJ2-1
V gene: TRBV27
clone size: NA

CDR3 DNA: TGTGCCAGCAGCCAAGATGTAGGGCGGGGCACCTACAATGAGCAGTTCTTC
CDR3 protein: CASSQDVGRGTYNEQFF
CDR3 length: 17
D gene: NA
J gene: TRBJ2-1
V gene: TRBV4-2
clone size: few

CDR3 DNA: TGTGCCAGCAGAGGCTTACGAGGACAGGGGGACTCTGGAAACACCATATATTTT
CDR3 protein: CASRGLRGQGDSGNTIYF
CDR3 length: 18
D gene: TRBD1
J gene: TRBJ1-3
V gene: TRBV27
clone size: NA

CDR3 DNA: TGTGCCAGCAGGACCGGGACATCCAATCAGCCCCAGCATTTT
CDR3 protein: CASRTGTSNQPQHF
CDR3 length: 14
D gene: NA
J gene: TRBJ1-5
V gene: TRBV2
clone size: few

CDR3 DNA: TGTGCCAGCTCGGCCCCGGGAGTAGCCAAAAACATTCAGTACTTC
CDR3 protein: CASSAPGVAKNIQYF
CDR3 length: 15
D gene: NA
J gene: TRBJ2-4
V gene: TRBV18
clone size: NA

CDR3 DNA: TGTGCCACCTCATCCCCAGGGGGAAAGGGGGATGAGCAGTTCTTC
CDR3 protein: CATSSPGGKGDEQFF
CDR3 length: 15
D gene: TRBD1
J gene: TRBJ2-1
V gene: TRBV10-3
clone size: NA

CDR3 DNA: TGTGCCAGCTCCCAGGGATACTATGGCTACACCTTC
CDR3 protein: CASSQGYYGYTF
CDR3 length: 12
D gene: NA
J gene: TRBJ1-2
V gene: TRBV21-1
clone size: few

CDR3 DNA: TGTGCCAGTACCAGGAGGAAGGACTCTGGGGCCAACGTCCTGACTTTC
CDR3 protein: CASTRRKDSGANVLTF
CDR3 length: 16
D gene: NA
J gene: TRBJ2-6
V gene: TRBV19
clone size: NA

CDR3 DNA: TGCAGCGTTACAGGGTCTTCGGACCAGCCCCAGCATTTT
CDR3 protein: CSVTGSSDQPQHF
CDR3 length: 13
D gene: NA
J gene: TRBJ1-5
V gene: TRBV29-1
clone size: few

CDR3 DNA: TGTGCCTGGAGAGCTCTGACTACGTACTCCTACGAGCAGTACTTC
CDR3 protein: CAWRALTTYSYEQYF
CDR3 length: 15
D gene: NA
J gene: TRBJ2-7
V gene: TRBV30
clone size: NA

CDR3 DNA: TGTGCCAGCAGCGTCGGGGAGATGTGGGCCTCTAACTATGGCTACACCTTC
CDR3 protein: CASSVGEMWASNYGYTF
CDR3 length: 17
D gene: NA
J gene: TRBJ1-2
V gene: TRBV9
clone size: few

CDR3 DNA: TGTGCCAGCAGCTTAGCAGGGAGCTCCTACAATGAGCAGTTCTTC
CDR3 protein: CASSLAGSSYNEQFF
CDR3 length: 15
D gene: NA
J gene: TRBJ2-1
V gene: TRBV7-9
clone size: NA

CDR3 DNA: TGTGCCAGCAGCCCTTCCGGGACTACGGTGACCCAGTACTTC
CDR3 protein: CASSPSGTTVTQYF
CDR3 length: 14
D gene: TRBD2
J gene: TRBJ2-5
V gene: TRBV9
clone size: NA

CDR3 DNA: TGTGCCAGCAGCCAAGAATCGACTAAGGGCTATGGCTACACCTTC
CDR3 protein: CASSQESTKGYGYTF
CDR3 length: 15
D gene: NA
J gene: TRBJ1-2
V gene: TRBV4-2
clone size: few

CDR3 DNA: TGTGCCTGGAGTGTAGGAGCGGGGAGGGACTTC
CDR3 protein: CAWSVGAGRDF
CDR3 length: 11
D gene: TRBD2
J gene: TRBJ2-5
V gene: TRBV30
clone size: few

CDR3 DNA: TGTGCCAGCAGCTTGGACAGGGGGATGAACACTGAAGCTTTCTTT
CDR3 protein: CASSLDRGMNTEAFF
CDR3 length: 15
D gene: TRBD1
J gene: TRBJ1-1
V gene: TRBV5-4
clone size: NA

CDR3 DNA: TGTGCCAGCAGTTATCTCGGCGGGAGGGGAAATTACGAGCAGTACTTC
CDR3 protein: CASSYLGGRGNYEQYF
CDR3 length: 16
D gene: TRBD2
J gene: TRBJ2-7
V gene: TRBV6-6
clone size: NA

CDR3 DNA: TGCGCCAGCCGGGGAACAGGGCTAGCGGGAGGGAGATCCTACAATGAGCAGTTCTTC
CDR3 protein: CASRGTGLAGGRSYNEQFF
CDR3 length: 19
D gene: TRBD2
J gene: TRBJ2-1
V gene: TRBV5-1
clone size: few

CDR3 DNA: TGTGCCAGCAGTGAGGCAGGGGGCAGCACAGATACGCAGTATTTT
CDR3 protein: CASSEAGGSTDTQYF
CDR3 length: 15
D gene: TRBD1
J gene: TRBJ2-3
V gene: TRBV2
clone size: NA

CDR3 DNA: TGTGCCACCAGCAGAGTGCCGGGGGGCACAGATACGCAGTATTTT
CDR3 protein: CATSRVPGGTDTQYF
CDR3 length: 15
D gene: NA
J gene: TRBJ2-3
V gene: TRBV15
clone size: NA

CDR3 DNA: TGTGCCAGTAGTATTGGCGGCGGCCGGTTGTCCGGGGAGCTGTTTTTT
CDR3 protein: CASSIGGGRLSGELFF
CDR3 length: 16
D gene: NA
J gene: TRBJ2-2
V gene: TRBV19
clone size: few

CDR3 DNA: TGCGCCAGCAGCTTGAACGCGGGAGGGATAGGCAATGAGCAGTTCTTC
CDR3 protein: CASSLNAGGIGNEQFF
CDR3 length: 16
D gene: TRBD2
J gene: TRBJ2-1
V gene: TRBV5-1
clone size: few

CDR3 DNA: TGTGCCTGGAGTGGACAGTCCAATCAGCCCCAGCATTTT
CDR3 protein: CAWSGQSNQPQHF
CDR3 length: 13
D gene: NA
J gene: TRBJ1-5
V gene: TRBV30
clone size: NA

CDR3 DNA: TGCGCCAGCAGCCAAGTAAGCGGGAGGGCCGGTTCCTACAATGAGCAGTTCTTC
CDR3 protein: CASSQVSGRAGSYNEQFF
CDR3 length: 18
D gene: TRBD2
J gene: TRBJ2-1
V gene: TRBV4-3
clone size: NA

CDR3 DNA: TGTGCCAGCAGCGAGGCAGATACGCAGTATTTT
CDR3 protein: CASSEADTQYF
CDR3 length: 11
D gene: NA
J gene: TRBJ2-3
V gene: TRBV7-9
clone size: few

CDR3 DNA: TGTGCCAGCACGTATCAGGGGGCGGCGACCTACGAGCAGTACTTC
CDR3 protein: CASTYQGAATYEQYF
CDR3 length: 15
D gene: TRBD1
J gene: TRBJ2-7
V gene: TRBV28
clone size: NA

CDR3 DNA: TGCGCCAGCAGCTGGGGGACAGGTGGAAATCCAACTAATGAAAAACTGTTTTTT
CDR3 protein: CASSWGTGGNPTNEKLFF
CDR3 length: 18
D gene: TRBD1
J gene: TRBJ1-4
V gene: TRBV5-1
clone size: few

CDR3 DNA: TGTGCCAGCAGCTGGGCCCTGGACACTGAAGCTTTCTTT
CDR3 protein: CASSWALDTEAFF
CDR3 length: 13
D gene: NA
J gene: TRBJ1-1
V gene: TRBV7-2
clone size: few

CDR3 DNA: TGTGCCTGGAGTTCAGGGGGTGGCTCAAACACTGAAGCTTTCTTT
CDR3 protein: CAWSSGGGSNTEAFF
CDR3 length: 15
D gene: TRBD1
J gene: TRBJ1-1
V gene: TRBV30
clone size: NA

CDR3 DNA: TGTGCCAGCAGCTTAGGAGGGACTAGCGGAGGTGAGCAGTTCTTC
CDR3 protein: CASSLGGTSGGEQFF
CDR3 length: 15
D gene: TRBD2
J gene: TRBJ2-1
V gene: TRBV11-3
clone size: NA

CDR3 DNA: TGTGCCAGCAGCTTTGGGACTAGCGGGAGGAAGGGGGACACCGGGGAGCTGTTTTTT
CDR3 protein: CASSFGTSGRKGDTGELFF
CDR3 length: 19
D gene: TRBD2
J gene: TRBJ2-2
V gene: TRBV7-8
clone size: few

CDR3 DNA: TGTGCCAGCAGCACCCTTCGAGATCAGCCCCAGCATTTT
CDR3 protein: CASSTLRDQPQHF
CDR3 length: 13
D gene: NA
J gene: TRBJ1-5
V gene: TRBV6-5
clone size: NA

CDR3 DNA: TGCGCCAGCAGACCTCTAGCGGGTGGCTCCTACGAGCAGTACTTC
CDR3 protein: CASRPLAGGSYEQYF
CDR3 length: 15
D gene: TRBD2
J gene: TRBJ2-7
V gene: TRBV5-1
clone size: NA

CDR3 DNA: TGTGCCAGCAGCTTCGGCGGCGGAAAACTGTTTTTT
CDR3 protein: CASSFGGGKLFF
CDR3 length: 12
D gene: NA
J gene: TRBJ1-4
V gene: TRBV5-4
clone size: few

CDR3 DNA: TGCGCCAGTTCAAGCCGGGACAGGGGCCGCCCTCCTTTTCTTTCCTACAATGAGCAGTTCTTC
CDR3 protein: CASSSRDRGRPPFLSYNEQFF
CDR3 length: 21
D gene: TRBD1
J gene: TRBJ2-1
V gene: TRBV5-1
clone size: NA

CDR3 DNA: TGCGCCAGCAGCCAAGAGACTAGCGGGAGGGGGAGCATTCAGTACTTC
CDR3 protein: CASSQETSGRGSIQYF
CDR3 length: 16
D gene: TRBD2
J gene: TRBJ2-4
V gene: TRBV4-3
clone size: NA

CDR3 DNA: TGTGCCAGCAGCCCAGGGACAGGGGCTTTCTTT
CDR3 protein: CASSPGTGAFF
CDR3 length: 11
D gene: TRBD1
J gene: TRBJ1-1
V gene: TRBV7-2
clone size: NA

CDR3 DNA: TGTGCCAGCAGTGGGGGACTAGCGGGGATCTACAATGAGCAGTTCTTC
CDR3 protein: CASSGGLAGIYNEQFF
CDR3 length: 16
D gene: TRBD2
J gene: TRBJ2-1
V gene: TRBV6-1
clone size: NA

CDR3 DNA: TGTGCCAGCAGCTTGGAGGCCGGGGAGACCCAGTACTTC
CDR3 protein: CASSLEAGETQYF
CDR3 length: 13
D gene: NA
J gene: TRBJ2-5
V gene: TRBV5-5
clone size: few

CDR3 DNA: TGTGCCAGCAGTGGGACAGGGGGCCTCAGCACTGAAGCTTTCTTT
CDR3 protein: CASSGTGGLSTEAFF
CDR3 length: 15
D gene: TRBD1
J gene: TRBJ1-1
V gene: TRBV2
clone size: NA

CDR3 DNA: TGTGCCAGCAGTTACTCTCAGGGGAATGAGCAGTTCTTC
CDR3 protein: CASSYSQGNEQFF
CDR3 length: 13
D gene: NA
J gene: TRBJ2-1
V gene: TRBV6-6
clone size: few

CDR3 DNA: TGTGCCAGCAGCGTTAGACTAGCGGGAGGATACCAAGAGACCCAGTACTTC
CDR3 protein: CASSVRLAGGYQETQYF
CDR3 length: 17
D gene: TRBD2
J gene: TRBJ2-5
V gene: TRBV9
clone size: NA

CDR3 DNA: TGTGCCAGCAGCTTAGGTTTAAGCACAGATACGCAGTATTTT
CDR3 protein: CASSLGLSTDTQYF
CDR3 length: 14
D gene: NA
J gene: TRBJ2-3
V gene: TRBV7-2
clone size: NA

CDR3 DNA: TGTGCCAGCAGCTGGGACAGGGGGCGGTTTGGCTACACCTTC
CDR3 protein: CASSWDRGRFGYTF
CDR3 length: 14
D gene: TRBD1
J gene: TRBJ1-2
V gene: TRBV28
clone size: NA

CDR3 DNA: TGTGCCAGCAGCCTGGGACAGGGCGTTGAAAAACTGTTTTTT
CDR3 protein: CASSLGQGVEKLFF
CDR3 length: 14
D gene: TRBD1
J gene: TRBJ1-4
V gene: TRBV7-9
clone size: few

CDR3 DNA: TGTGCCAGCAGCGCCCAAGTGGCGGCGGATACGCAGTATTTT
CDR3 protein: CASSAQVAADTQYF
CDR3 length: 14
D gene: NA
J gene: TRBJ2-3
V gene: TRBV9
clone size: few

CDR3 DNA: TGTGCCAGCAGCTCTCAGCGGAGTATTTTCTACAATGAGCAGTTCTTC
CDR3 protein: CASSSQRSIFYNEQFF
CDR3 length: 16
D gene: NA
J gene: TRBJ2-1
V gene: TRBV5-6
clone size: NA